There are a few counts of the clone carrying this T cell receptor (beta chain). Its target is unknown. The data are from a study of blood T cells in healthy people across ages. Study background: Every two T cells gave about one barcoded beta molecule via template switching.

The authors ran a second PCR of roughly 6 to 12 cycles using a sample-barcoded 5' primer and a J-beta primer mix. TCRdb ran MiXCR on the 5' RACE reads and lists one entry per CDR3 protein. Of around 1.5 million distinct CDR3 sequences in the sample, 40% to 50% were seen once. Study-wide results and limits: A strong correlation was seen between TCR beta diversity and naive T cell percentage. Significant beta diversity loss was already apparent by age about 42, declining roughly linearly.

Donation came from healthy Caucasian individuals in Russia who were aged roughly 6 to 95. V lost 1 base and J lost 6; bases outside the gene matches: 17. The CDR3 spans 19 residues. The V gene's germline CDR1 is SGHTA and CDR2 FQGNSA. The sample consisted of blood. This rearrangement joins TRBV7-2 to TRBJ2-5; TRBD2 agrees at 10 bases. This sequence originates from a woman aged 18 to 35 in good health. The CDR3 loop is CASSLVVVGLAEGGQTQYF. The CDR3 nucleotides read TGTGCCAGCAGCTTAGTAGTTGTCGGACTAGCGGAGGGAGGACAGACCCAGTACTTC.